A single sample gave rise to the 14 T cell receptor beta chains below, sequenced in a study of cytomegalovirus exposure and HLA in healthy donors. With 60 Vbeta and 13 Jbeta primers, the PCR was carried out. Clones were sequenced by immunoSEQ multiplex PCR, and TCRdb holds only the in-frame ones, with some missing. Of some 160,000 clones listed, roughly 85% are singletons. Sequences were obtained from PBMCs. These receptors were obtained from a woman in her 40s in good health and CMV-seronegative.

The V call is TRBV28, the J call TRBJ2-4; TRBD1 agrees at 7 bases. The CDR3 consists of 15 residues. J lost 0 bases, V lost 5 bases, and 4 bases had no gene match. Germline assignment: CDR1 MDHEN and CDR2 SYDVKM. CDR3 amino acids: CASSPQGVAKNIQYF. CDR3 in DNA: TGTGCCAGCAGTCCGCAGGGGGTAGCCAAAAACATTCAGTACTTC.

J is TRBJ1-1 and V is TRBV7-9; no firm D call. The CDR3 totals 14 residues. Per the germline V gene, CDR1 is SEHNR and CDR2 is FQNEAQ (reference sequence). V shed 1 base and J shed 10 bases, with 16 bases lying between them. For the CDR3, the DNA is TGTGCCAGCAGCTTAGATCTTTCGGCGGTTGTAGCTTTCTTT. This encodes CASSLDLSAVVAFF. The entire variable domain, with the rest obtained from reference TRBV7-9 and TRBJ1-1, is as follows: DTGVSQNPRHKITKRGQNVTFRCDPISEHNRLYWYRQTLGQGPEFLTYFQNEAQLEKSRLLSDRFSAERPKGSFSTLEIQRTEQGDSAMYLCASSLDLSAVVAFFGQGTRLTVV.

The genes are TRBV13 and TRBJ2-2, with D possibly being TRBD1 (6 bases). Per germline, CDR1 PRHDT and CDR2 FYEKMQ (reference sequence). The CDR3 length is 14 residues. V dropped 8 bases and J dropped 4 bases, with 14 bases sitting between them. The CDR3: CASGRQAGTGELFF. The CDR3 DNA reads TGTGCCAGCGGAAGACAGGCGGGCACCGGGGAGCTGTTTTTT.

CDR3 nucleotide sequence: TGTGCCAGCAGTCTAGCGGGAGAGAATGAGCAGTTCTTC. Its protein is CASSLAGENEQFF. The V and J genes are TRBV27 and TRBJ2-1, with TRBD2 matching 10 bases. The V gene's germline CDR1 is MNHEY and CDR2 SMNVEV (reference sequence). The CDR3 length is 13 residues. V lost 5 bases, J lost 7 bases, and 2 bases stayed unmatched.

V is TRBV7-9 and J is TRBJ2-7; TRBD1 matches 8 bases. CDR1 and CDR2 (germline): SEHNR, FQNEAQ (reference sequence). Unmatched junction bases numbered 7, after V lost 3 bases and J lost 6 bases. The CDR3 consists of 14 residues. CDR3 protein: CASSLQGAKGEQYF. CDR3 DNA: TGTGCCAGCAGCTTGCAGGGGGCAAAGGGCGAGCAGTACTTC.

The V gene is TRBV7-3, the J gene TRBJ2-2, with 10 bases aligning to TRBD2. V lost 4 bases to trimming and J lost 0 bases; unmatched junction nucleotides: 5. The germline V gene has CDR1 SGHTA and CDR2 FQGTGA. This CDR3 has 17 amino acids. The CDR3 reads CASSSGTSASNTGELFF. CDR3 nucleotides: TGTGCCAGCAGCTCCGGGACTAGCGCCTCGAACACCGGGGAGCTGTTTTTT.

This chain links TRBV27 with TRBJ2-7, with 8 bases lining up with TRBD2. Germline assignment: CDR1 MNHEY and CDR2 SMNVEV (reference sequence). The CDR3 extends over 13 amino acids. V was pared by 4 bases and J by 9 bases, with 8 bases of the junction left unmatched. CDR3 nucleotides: TGTGCCAGCAGTTCAGCTACCGCGGGGGGGCAGTACTTC. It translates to CASSSATAGGQYF.

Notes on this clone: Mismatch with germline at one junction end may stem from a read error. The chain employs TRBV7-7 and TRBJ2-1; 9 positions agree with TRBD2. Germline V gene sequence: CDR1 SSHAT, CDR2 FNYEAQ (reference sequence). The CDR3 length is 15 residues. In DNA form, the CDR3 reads TGTGCTAGCAGCCGAAATAGCGGGAGTGGCAATGAGCAGTTCTTC. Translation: CASSRNSGSGNEQFF.

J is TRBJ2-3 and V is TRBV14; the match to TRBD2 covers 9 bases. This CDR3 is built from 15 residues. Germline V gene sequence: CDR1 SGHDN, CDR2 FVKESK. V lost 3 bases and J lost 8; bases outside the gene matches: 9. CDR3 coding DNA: TGTGCCAGCAGCCACCGTGGAAGCGGGGGGATTACGCAGTATTTT. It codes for CASSHRGSGGITQYF.

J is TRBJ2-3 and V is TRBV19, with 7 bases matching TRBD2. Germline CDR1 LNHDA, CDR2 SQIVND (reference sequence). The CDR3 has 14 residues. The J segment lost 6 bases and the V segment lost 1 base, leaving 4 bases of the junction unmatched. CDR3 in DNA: TGTGCCAGTAGTATAGGACTAGCATCGGATACGCAGTATTTT. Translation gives CASSIGLASDTQYF.

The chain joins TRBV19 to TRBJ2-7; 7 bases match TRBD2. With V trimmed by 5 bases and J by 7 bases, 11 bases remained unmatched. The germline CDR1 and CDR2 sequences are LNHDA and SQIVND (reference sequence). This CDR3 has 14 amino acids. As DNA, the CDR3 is TGTGCCAGTAGTCAAACGACAGCCGGGGGGGAGCAGTACTTC. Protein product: CASSQTTAGGEQYF.

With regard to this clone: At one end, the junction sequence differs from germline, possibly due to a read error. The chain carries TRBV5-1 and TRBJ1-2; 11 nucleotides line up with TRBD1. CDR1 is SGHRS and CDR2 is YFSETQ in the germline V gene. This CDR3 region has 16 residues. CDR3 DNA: TGCGCCAGCAGCTTCACTCGGGACAGGGGGGACTATGGCTACCCCTTC. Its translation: CASSFTRDRGDYGYPF.

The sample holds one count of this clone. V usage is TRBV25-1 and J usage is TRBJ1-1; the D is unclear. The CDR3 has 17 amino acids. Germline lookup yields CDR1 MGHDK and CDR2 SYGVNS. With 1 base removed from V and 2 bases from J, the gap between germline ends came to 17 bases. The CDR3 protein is CASSEFGGGRRNTEAFF. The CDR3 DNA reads TGTGCCAGCAGTGAATTTGGCGGCGGGAGGAGAAACACTGAAGCTTTCTTT.

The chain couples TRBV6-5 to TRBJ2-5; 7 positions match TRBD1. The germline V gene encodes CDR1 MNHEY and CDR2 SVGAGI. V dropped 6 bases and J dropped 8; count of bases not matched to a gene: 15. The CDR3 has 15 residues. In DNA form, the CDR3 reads TGTGCCAGCAGCCCGACAGGGTTGGAGGTCAGAACCCAGTACTTC. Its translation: CASSPTGLEVRTQYF.